This TCR beta chain came from a study of PD-L1 blockade in urothelial cancer. As concerns this clone: Germline and junction disagree at one end, which may indicate a read error.

Time point noted: peripheral blood 6 weeks after treatment start. Produced via immunoSEQ multiplex PCR; TCRdb's table is partial and in-frame only. The table includes nearly 45,000 clones, roughly four fifths detected once. The germline CDR1 and CDR2 sequences are SGHTA and FQGNSA. The CDR3 consists of 15 residues. Sample: PBMCs, taken around atezolizumab (anti-PD-L1) treatment. The source of this sequence is a man aged 55-75 years with urothelial cancer. The J gene is TRBJ2-7, the V gene TRBV7-2, with 8 bases that match TRBD1. CDR3 amino acids: CASRLGQALSFEQYF. Here the CDR3 DNA reads TGTGCCAGCAGATTGGGACAGGCCCTCTCCTTCGAGCAGTACTTC.